Below are 30 T cell receptor beta chains sequenced from a single sample in a study of blood T cell repertoires in COVID-19. Assay used: immunoSEQ multiplex PCR; TCRdb lists only in-frame clones, some missing. Among 200,000 to 300,000 clones, roughly four fifths were seen once, and the ten largest hold around 12%. Sequenced material: peripheral blood. These receptors were collected from a woman aged 55-69 years with active or convalescent COVID-19.

The V and J genes are TRBV30 and TRBJ2-1; D may be TRBD1 (6 bases). The V end was cut by 5 bases, the J end by 1 base, with 15 bases between. Germline V gene data show CDR1 as GTSNPN and CDR2 as SVGIG (reference sequence). This CDR3 spans 15 amino acids. The CDR3 reads CAWGGSPGSYNEQFF. CDR3 nucleotide sequence: TGTGCCTGGGGGGGCAGTCCTGGGTCCTACAATGAGCAGTTCTTC.

The rearrangement joins TRBV6-5 to TRBJ1-1; D is perhaps TRBD1 (6 bases). The CDR3 has 13 residues. Germline V gene sequence: CDR1 MNHEY, CDR2 SVGAGI. V dropped 6 bases and J dropped 11 bases, with 19 bases sitting between them. CDR3 bases: TGTGCCAGCAGCCAAGGTGGGGGCTCTGTGGCTTTCTTT. Translation: CASSQGGGSVAFF.

V and J are TRBV18 and TRBJ2-5; D possibly corresponds to TRBD1 (7 bases). Germline V lookup: CDR1 KGHSH, CDR2 LQKENI. V was trimmed by 10 bases and J by 2 bases, leaving 14 bases between them. There are 13 residues in the CDR3. DNA for the CDR3: TGTGCCACCACCGCAGGGGGGCAAGAGACCCAGTACTTC. It is translated as CATTAGGQETQYF.

The gene calls are TRBV5-6 and TRBJ1-6; 7 bases fit TRBD1. This CDR3 is built from 14 residues. The germline gives CDR1 SGHDT, CDR2 YYEEEE. With 1 base clipped from V and 7 bases from J, the junction kept 2 bases outside the gene matches. CDR3 in amino acids: CASSLYRGNSPLHF. CDR3 coding DNA: TGTGCCAGCAGCTTGTACAGGGGCAATTCACCCCTCCACTTT. Based on the CDR3 plus reference TRBV5-6 and TRBJ1-6, the full variable domain is DAGVTQSPTHLIKTRGQQVTLRCSPKSGHDTVSWYQQALGQGPQFIFQYYEEEERQRGNFPDRFSGHQFPNYSSELNVNALLLGDSALYLCASSLYRGNSPLHFGNGTRLTVT.

The V gene is TRBV11-2, the J gene TRBJ2-1; 9 bases are shared with TRBD2. The germline gives CDR1 SGHAT, CDR2 FQNNGV. The ends lost 5 bases at V and 6 bases at J; junction bases unmatched: 8. The CDR3 consists of 15 residues. The CDR3 reads CASSRRTSESNEQFF. The CDR3 nucleotides are TGTGCCAGCAGCCGGCGGACTAGCGAGTCCAATGAGCAGTTCTTC.

The chain couples TRBV10-3 to TRBJ2-1, with 9 bases that match TRBD1. Losses at the gene ends were 6 bases for V and 8 bases for J; bases not matched to a gene: 11. The CDR3 covers 15 residues. CDR1 is ENHRY and CDR2 is SYGVKD in the germline V gene. CDR3 loop: CAISTRDREPYEQFF. The DNA for the CDR3 is TGTGCCATCAGCACCCGGGACAGGGAACCGTATGAGCAGTTCTTC.

The V gene is TRBV4-3, the J gene TRBJ1-2; tentatively, D is TRBD1 (5 bases). The V and J ends lost 2 bases and 3 bases respectively, with 10 bases between them. This CDR3 comprises 14 residues. Germline CDR1 is LGHNA and CDR2 is YSLEER. The CDR3, as DNA: TGCGCCAGCAGCCAACAGGGAAATGACTATGGCTACACCTTC. Translation gives CASSQQGNDYGYTF.

The chain is built from TRBV3-1 (or the pseudogene TRBV3-2) and TRBJ1-3; 8 nucleotides align to TRBD1. The CDR3 has 17 amino acids. With V trimmed by 0 bases and J by 5 bases, 9 bases remained unmatched. Germline V gene sequence: CDR1 LGHDT, CDR2 YNNKEL (reference sequence). Here the CDR3 DNA reads TGTGCCAGCAGCCAAGATCGGGCAGGGGGCGCGAGAAACACCATATATTTT. This translates into CASSQDRAGGARNTIYF.

The V gene is TRBV7-9, the J gene TRBJ1-1, with D unclear. Trimming cost V 5 bases and J 10 bases, with 17 bases left between them. Germline CDR1 reads SEHNR; CDR2 reads FQNEAQ (reference sequence). The CDR3 extends over 13 amino acids. The CDR3 nucleotides read TGTGCCAGCAGCCCCAACCCGAGCGCGCCAGCTTTCTTT. This encodes CASSPNPSAPAFF.

The V call is TRBV6-5, the J call TRBJ1-5, with 8 bases that match TRBD1. The junction had 7 bases not matched to a gene; V was cut back by 4 bases and J by 2 bases. Germline CDR1 reads MNHEY; CDR2 reads SVGAGI. This CDR3 is 16 amino acids long. CDR3 sequence: CASSSGTGSRNQPQHF. As DNA, the CDR3 is TGTGCCAGCAGTTCCGGGACAGGAAGCCGCAATCAGCCCCAGCATTTT.

The chain is built from TRBV5-4 and TRBJ1-1, with 11 bases matching TRBD1. The CDR3 sequence is 15 residues long. The germline V gene encodes CDR1 SGHNT and CDR2 YYREEE (reference sequence). The V segment lost 4 bases and the J segment 4 bases; nucleotides outside the gene matches: 6. CDR3 nucleotide sequence: TGTGCCAGCAGCGGCCGGGACAGGGGGGTCACTGAAGCTTTCTTT. As protein: CASSGRDRGVTEAFF.

The rearrangement uses TRBV4-1 and TRBJ2-3; 9 bases align to TRBD2. V shed 1 base and J 0 bases; nucleotides not matched to a gene: 8. Germline values: CDR1 MGHRA, CDR2 YSYEKL. The CDR3 consists of 18 residues. The CDR3 is CASSQVMAGGLSTDTQYF. CDR3 in DNA: TGCGCCAGCAGCCAAGTGATGGCGGGGGGGCTTAGCACAGATACGCAGTATTTT.

V gene TRBV5-5 combines with J gene TRBJ2-7; 8 bases are shared with TRBD2. J was trimmed by 3 bases and V by 0 bases; bases with no gene match: 5. This CDR3 has 15 amino acids. CDR1 and CDR2 (germline): SGHKS, YYEKEE (reference sequence). The DNA of the CDR3 is TGTGCCAGCAGCTTGGGGACTAGCAGAAACTACGAGCAGTACTTC. It codes for CASSLGTSRNYEQYF.

The chain combines TRBV9 with TRBJ2-1; 8 bases are shared with TRBD1. CDR1 and CDR2 (germline): SGDLS, YYNGEE. J lost 4 bases, V lost 3 bases, and 9 bases had no gene match. This CDR3 is built from 16 residues. CDR3 region: CASSAEDREIYNEQFF. The CDR3 DNA reads as TGTGCCAGCAGCGCCGAGGACAGGGAGATATACAATGAGCAGTTCTTC.

V and J are TRBV11-2 and TRBJ2-3; tentative D call: TRBD2 (7 bases). Germline V gene data show CDR1 as SGHAT and CDR2 as FQNNGV. The CDR3 loop spans 16 amino acids. Trimming shortened V by 2 bases and J by 3 bases, and 15 bases separated the two germline ends. Written as DNA, the CDR3 is TGTGCCAGCAGCTTAATGGGGGGCGGGGGAACAGATACGCAGTATTTT. The encoded protein is CASSLMGGGGTDTQYF.

This clone was counted once. CDR3 nucleotides: TGTGCCAGCAGAGGTCGGGGGGATACCGGGGAGCTGTTTTTT. This translates into CASRGRGDTGELFF. The chain couples TRBV27 to TRBJ2-2, with 7 bases matching TRBD2. The CDR3 contains 14 residues. CDR1 is MNHEY and CDR2 is SMNVEV in the germline V gene (reference sequence). With 6 bases clipped from V and 5 bases from J, the junction kept 6 bases outside the gene matches.

The sample holds a few counts of this clone. The chain joins TRBV5-1 to TRBJ1-1; 9 nucleotides match TRBD1. The junction had 4 bases not matched to a gene; V was cut back by 0 bases and J by 7 bases. The length of the CDR3 is 14 residues. Germline values: CDR1 SGHRS, CDR2 YFSETQ. The CDR3 reads CASSLAGTGFEAFF. CDR3 nucleotide sequence: TGCGCCAGCAGCTTGGCAGGGACAGGGTTTGAAGCTTTCTTT.

The rearrangement links TRBV3-1 (or the pseudogene TRBV3-2) to TRBJ2-5, with D possibly being TRBD1 (6 bases). The V gene's germline CDR1 is LGHDT and CDR2 YNNKEL (reference sequence). The CDR3 spans 18 residues. V lost 0 bases and J 5 bases, leaving 22 bases between the germline ends. CDR3 in DNA: TGTGCCAGCAGCCAAGAGAAGTGGGGGCGGCGAGGCCGGGAGACCCAGTACTTC. Residues: CASSQEKWGRRGRETQYF.

This chain uses TRBV6-5 with TRBJ2-1; unclear D gene. There are 11 residues in the CDR3. V was shortened by 7 bases and J by 4 bases, with 5 bases between the two germline ends. Germline loops: CDR1 MNHEY, CDR2 SVGAGI. CDR3 in DNA: TGTGCCAGCACCCAGTACAATGAGCAGTTCTTC. Protein: CASTQYNEQFF.

In this sample, this clone turned up a few times. The chain employs TRBV27 and TRBJ2-5; 8 bases map to TRBD2. The CDR3 runs 12 residues. Per germline, CDR1 MNHEY and CDR2 SMNVEV (reference sequence). With 9 bases clipped from V and 7 bases from J, the junction kept 7 bases outside the gene matches. The CDR3 sequence: CASVTGGGTQYF. The CDR3 coding sequence is TGTGCCAGTGTGACCGGGGGGGGGACCCAGTACTTC.

This clone appeared once. The V gene is TRBV15, the J gene TRBJ1-5; the match to TRBD1 covers 8 bases. Germline-derived CDR1 and CDR2 are LNHNV and YYDKDF (reference sequence). V shed 5 bases and J 6 bases; nucleotides not matched to a gene: 9. The CDR3 has 15 amino acids. The CDR3 DNA sequence: TGTGCCACCAGCTCCCGGACAGGGAGGAGTCAGCCCCAGCATTTT. Translation gives CATSSRTGRSQPQHF. Supplemented by reference TRBV15 and TRBJ1-5, the full variable domain reads DAMVIQNPRYQVTQFGKPVTLSCSQTLNHNVMYWYQQKSSQAPKLLFHYYDKDFNNEADTPDNFQSRRPNTSFCFLDIRSPGLGDTAMYLCATSSRTGRSQPQHFGDGTRLSIL.

This clone was detected once. The chain recombines TRBV6-5 with TRBJ1-1, with a tentative D call TRBD1 (5 bases). Per the germline V gene, CDR1 is MNHEY and CDR2 is SVGAGI. With 8 bases removed from V and 1 base from J, the gap between germline ends came to 17 bases. This CDR3 is built from 15 residues. CDR3 DNA: TGTGCCAGCGGTTCAACGGGGGTGAGGAACACTGAAGCTTTCTTT. It yields the protein CASGSTGVRNTEAFF.

The chain has TRBV4-2 and TRBJ2-1; 8 nucleotides agree with TRBD2. Germline V gene sequence: CDR1 LGHNA, CDR2 YNFKEQ. J gave up 6 bases and V 4 bases, and 8 bases lay outside the gene matches. CDR3 size: 15 residues. The CDR3 region has the DNA TGTGCCAGCAGCCTCGGGGGGGCGGAGGGCAATGAGCAGTTCTTC. Its translation: CASSLGGAEGNEQFF.

The chain links TRBV19 to TRBJ1-1, with unresolved D. V was trimmed by 5 bases and J by 0 bases, leaving 10 bases between them. The germline gives CDR1 LNHDA, CDR2 SQIVND (reference sequence). CDR3 length equals 14 residues. The CDR3 bases are TGTGCCAGTAGTCTCTATAGCATGAACACTGAAGCTTTCTTT. Its protein is CASSLYSMNTEAFF.

This chain's CDR3 is CASSQGRLAVYNEQFF. The CDR3 coding sequence is TGTGCCAGCAGCCAAGGCCGCCTAGCAGTCTACAATGAGCAGTTCTTC. The chain uses TRBV3-1 (or the pseudogene TRBV3-2) and TRBJ2-1; a possible D gene is TRBD2 (5 bases). CDR1 and CDR2 from the germline V gene are LGHDT and YNNKEL (reference sequence). The CDR3 is 16 residues long. V gave up 1 base and J gave up 3 bases, with 13 bases separating them.

The chain uses TRBV10-3 and TRBJ2-5, with 9 positions matching TRBD1. With V trimmed by 4 bases and J by 5 bases, 5 bases remained unmatched. CDR3 length: 14 residues. CDR1 ENHRY and CDR2 SYGVKD come from the germline V gene. CDR3 nucleotide sequence: TGTGCCATCAGTGCCGGGACAGGGACGGAGACCCAGTACTTC. It translates to CAISAGTGTETQYF.

This clone was seen once. The chain joins TRBV18 to TRBJ2-5; D is unresolved. The CDR3 runs to 13 residues. Germline V gives CDR1 KGHSH, CDR2 LQKENI. V was shortened by 3 bases and J by 2 bases, with 7 bases between the two germline ends. The CDR3 nucleotides are TGTGCCAGCTCACCCTTAGAGCAAGAGACCCAGTACTTC. Translation gives CASSPLEQETQYF.

This clone has more than one count but fewer than ten. This chain links TRBV3-1 (or the pseudogene TRBV3-2) with TRBJ1-3, with D perhaps matching TRBD1 (5 bases). The CDR3 length is 14 residues. The germline V gene has CDR1 LGHDT and CDR2 YNNKEL (reference sequence). The V and J ends lost 0 bases and 4 bases respectively, with 7 bases between them. CDR3 sequence: CASSQEGVGNTIYF. CDR3 DNA: TGTGCCAGCAGCCAAGAAGGGGTCGGAAACACCATATATTTT.

V and J are TRBV11-3 and TRBJ2-2; 7 bases are a match to TRBD1. The CDR3 is 13 amino acids. V dropped 6 bases and J dropped 6; count of bases not matched to a gene: 4. Looked up from germline, CDR1 is SGHNT and CDR2 is YENEEA. The CDR3 is CASRSDRAGELFF. The CDR3 DNA reads TGTGCCAGCAGATCAGACAGGGCCGGGGAGCTGTTTTTT.

The J gene is TRBJ1-1, the V gene TRBV18, with 8 nucleotides matching TRBD1. Germline CDR1 is KGHSH and CDR2 is LQKENI. This CDR3 comprises 17 residues. Trimming cost V 3 bases and J 4 bases; bases outside gene matches: 13. For the CDR3, the DNA is TGTGCCAGCTCACCCCTGGGGCAGGGGGCTGGTAGCACTGAAGCTTTCTTT. Translation: CASSPLGQGAGSTEAFF.